This T cell receptor beta chain was sequenced in a study of Ad26.COV2.S vaccination and SARS-CoV-2 variants. On the study more broadly: Intramuscularly, Ad26.COV2.S was given either once or twice, 56 days apart. Study-level points and caveats: It was vaccine recipients, not placebo recipients, who had the higher spike-specific TCR breadth.

The treatment denotes: around 19 received Ad26.COV2.S at low or high dose, single or two shots; 5 received placebo; per-sample allocation not given. Samples analyzed were those drawn on day 63 after the first vaccine or placebo injection. J lost 2 bases, V lost 0 bases, and 3 bases had no gene match. The germline V gene encodes CDR1 SGHRS and CDR2 YFSETQ. CDR3 length: 15 residues. A word on this clone: The antigen remains undetermined.

The repertoire was sequenced with immunoSEQ multiplex PCR; TCRdb's copy has only in-frame clones and lacks some. The data contain hundreds of thousands of clones, roughly 91% of them singletons. V and J are TRBV5-1 and TRBJ2-3, with 7 nucleotides matching TRBD1. The sequence derives from a person between 18 and 65 years old who received the Ad26.COV2.S COVID-19 vaccine or a placebo. The sequencing used peripheral blood, collected in a trial of Ad26.COV2.S vaccine versus placebo. The CDR3 coding sequence is TGCGCCAGCAGCTTGGGGGACAGAACCACAGATACGCAGTATTTT. Translating gives CASSLGDRTTDTQYF.